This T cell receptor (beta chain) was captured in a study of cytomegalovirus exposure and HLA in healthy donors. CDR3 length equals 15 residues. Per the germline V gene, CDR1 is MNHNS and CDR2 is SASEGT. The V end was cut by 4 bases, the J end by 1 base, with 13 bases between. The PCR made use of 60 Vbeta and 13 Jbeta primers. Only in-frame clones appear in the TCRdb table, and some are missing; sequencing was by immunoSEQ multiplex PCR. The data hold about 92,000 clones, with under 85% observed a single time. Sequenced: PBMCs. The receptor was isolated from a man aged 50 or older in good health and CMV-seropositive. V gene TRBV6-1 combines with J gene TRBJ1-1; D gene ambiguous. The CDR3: CASSVKQASNTEAFF. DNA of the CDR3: TGTGCCAGCAGTGTCAAGCAGGCCTCGAACACTGAAGCTTTCTTT.